One and the same sample provided the 8 T cell receptor beta chains below, sequenced in a study of OX40 agonist ivuxolimab in advanced cancers. The method was the immunoSEQ multiplex PCR assay. TCRdb took this table from immuneACCESS and kept in-frame rearrangements with V and J called. Such tables lack part of the clones; where checked against another copy, unresolved V genes explain under half of the gap, and the rest is unexplained. The sample yields 65,000 to 95,000 clones; about 90% were counted once. Together, the top ten hold 0.75% to 0.95% of the sample. Sample: CD4+ or CD8+ T cells sorted from blood, taken in a trial of the OX40 agonist ivuxolimab. The receptors derive from an adult with an advanced solid tumor such as melanoma, head and neck, liver or kidney cancer.

The chain is built from TRBV9 and TRBJ2-5, with 9 bases lining up with TRBD1. From germline, CDR1 is SGDLS and CDR2 YYNGEE. J gave up 0 bases and V 3 bases, and 3 bases lay outside the gene matches. The CDR3 is 15 amino acids. CDR3 sequence reads: CASSEGQGNQETQYF. In DNA, the CDR3 is TGTGCCAGCAGCGAGGGACAGGGTAACCAAGAGACCCAGTACTTC.

J is TRBJ1-4 and V is TRBV19; possible D gene TRBD1, 5 bases. This CDR3 spans 14 amino acids. Germline values: CDR1 LNHDA, CDR2 SQIVND (reference sequence). V was shortened by 5 bases and J by 5 bases, with 12 bases between the two germline ends. Here the CDR3 reads CASSFRQKNEKLFF. CDR3 nucleotide sequence: TGTGCCAGTAGTTTTCGACAGAAGAATGAAAAACTGTTTTTT.

V and J are TRBV5-5 and TRBJ1-5, with unresolved D. The CDR3 contains 15 residues. The ends were cut back, 0 bases at V and 5 bases at J, with 12 bases in the middle. Germline V gene sequence: CDR1 SGHKS, CDR2 YYEKEE (reference sequence). The CDR3 region has the DNA TGTGCCAGCAGCTTGGACCCTAAGTTGGATCAGCCCCAGCATTTT. Its protein is CASSLDPKLDQPQHF.

In its sample, this clone was seen once. The genes are TRBV28 and TRBJ1-4, with 10 bases matching TRBD1. The V segment lost 5 bases and the J segment 8 bases; nucleotides outside the gene matches: 11. This CDR3 has 16 amino acids. Germline assignment: CDR1 MDHEN and CDR2 SYDVKM. The DNA for the CDR3 is TGTGCCAGCAGTACTCAGACAGGGGGCATGCCCGAAAAACTGTTTTTT. The encoded protein is CASSTQTGGMPEKLFF.

Points on this clone: Mismatch with germline at one junction end may stem from a read error. The V gene is TRBV7-7, the J gene TRBJ2-3; 7 nucleotides align to TRBD1. Germline values: CDR1 SSHAT, CDR2 FNYEAQ (reference sequence). This CDR3 region has 15 residues. The CDR3 bases are TGTGCTAGCAGCCCAAACAGGGGTGGCACAGATACGCAGTATTTT. This translates into CASSPNRGGTDTQYF.

This chain connects TRBV5-8 to TRBJ2-2; the match to TRBD1 covers 8 bases. The CDR3 runs to 14 residues. V shed 4 bases and J 5 bases; nucleotides not matched to a gene: 4. Germline V gene data show CDR1 as SGHTS and CDR2 as YDEGEE. The CDR3 here is CASSLTGVTGELFF. In nucleotides, the CDR3 is TGTGCCAGCAGCCTGACAGGGGTAACCGGGGAGCTGTTTTTT.

Comments on this clone: The same CDR3 arises from other DNA sequences in this sample as well. The chain couples TRBV5-4 to TRBJ2-3; TRBD1 matches at 8 bases. The CDR3 spans 15 residues. Trimming took 6 bases from V and 6 from J; bases not matched to a gene: 12. Germline CDR1 reads SGHNT; CDR2 reads YYREEE (reference sequence). CDR3 region: CASNWDGQGWDTQYF. The DNA for the CDR3 is TGTGCCAGCAACTGGGACGGACAGGGATGGGATACGCAGTATTTT.

The J gene is TRBJ1-1, the V gene TRBV6-5, with D maybe TRBD1 (5 bases). CDR3 length equals 14 residues. Looked up from germline, CDR1 is MNHEY and CDR2 is SVGAGI. V was shortened by 5 bases and J by 5 bases, with 15 bases between the two germline ends. The CDR3 here is CASSHQRGETEAFF. The CDR3 region has the DNA TGTGCCAGCAGTCACCAGAGGGGCGAGACTGAAGCTTTCTTT.